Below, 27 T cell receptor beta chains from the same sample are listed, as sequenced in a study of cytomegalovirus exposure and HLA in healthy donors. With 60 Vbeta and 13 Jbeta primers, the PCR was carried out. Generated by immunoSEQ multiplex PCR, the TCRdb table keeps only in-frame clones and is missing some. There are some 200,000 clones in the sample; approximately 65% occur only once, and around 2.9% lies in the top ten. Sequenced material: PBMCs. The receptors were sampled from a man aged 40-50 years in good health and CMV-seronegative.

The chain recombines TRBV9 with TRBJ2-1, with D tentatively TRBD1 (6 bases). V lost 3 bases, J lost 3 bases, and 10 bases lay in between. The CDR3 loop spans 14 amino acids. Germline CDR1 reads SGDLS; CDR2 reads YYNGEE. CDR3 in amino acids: CASSAQGIYNEQFF. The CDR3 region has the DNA TGTGCCAGCAGCGCCCAGGGGATCTACAATGAGCAGTTCTTC.

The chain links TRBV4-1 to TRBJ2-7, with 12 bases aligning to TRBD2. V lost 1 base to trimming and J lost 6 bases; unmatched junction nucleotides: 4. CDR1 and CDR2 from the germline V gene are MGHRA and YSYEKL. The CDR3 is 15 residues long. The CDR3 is CASSQGLAGASEQYF. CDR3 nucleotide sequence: TGCGCCAGCAGCCAAGGACTAGCGGGAGCAAGCGAGCAGTACTTC.

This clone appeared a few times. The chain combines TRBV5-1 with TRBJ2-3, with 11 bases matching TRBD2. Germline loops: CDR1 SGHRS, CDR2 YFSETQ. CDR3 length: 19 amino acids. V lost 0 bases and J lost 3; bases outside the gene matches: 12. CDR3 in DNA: TGCGCCAGCAGCTTGGACGGGCGACCTAGCGGGGGGAGGACAGATACGCAGTATTTT. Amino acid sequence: CASSLDGRPSGGRTDTQYF.

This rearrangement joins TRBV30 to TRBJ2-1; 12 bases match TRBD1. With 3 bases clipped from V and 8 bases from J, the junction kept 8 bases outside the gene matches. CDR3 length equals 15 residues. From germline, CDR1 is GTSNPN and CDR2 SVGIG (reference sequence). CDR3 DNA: TGTGCCTGGAGGGCCCCCGGGACAGGGGGCTATGAGCAGTTCTTC. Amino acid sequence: CAWRAPGTGGYEQFF.

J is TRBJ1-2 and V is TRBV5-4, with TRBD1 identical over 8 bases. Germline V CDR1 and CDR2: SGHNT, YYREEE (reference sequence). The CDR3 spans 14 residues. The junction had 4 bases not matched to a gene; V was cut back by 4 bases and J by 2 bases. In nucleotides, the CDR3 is TGTGCCAGCAGCAGGGGACAGGTGAACTATGGCTACACCTTC. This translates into CASSRGQVNYGYTF.

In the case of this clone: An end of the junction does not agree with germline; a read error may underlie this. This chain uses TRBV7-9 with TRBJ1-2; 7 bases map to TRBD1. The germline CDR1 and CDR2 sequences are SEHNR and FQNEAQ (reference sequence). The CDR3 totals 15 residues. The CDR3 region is CSSSPGDSNNYGYTF. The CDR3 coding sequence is TGTTCCAGCAGCCCAGGGGACAGTAATAACTATGGCTACACCTTC.

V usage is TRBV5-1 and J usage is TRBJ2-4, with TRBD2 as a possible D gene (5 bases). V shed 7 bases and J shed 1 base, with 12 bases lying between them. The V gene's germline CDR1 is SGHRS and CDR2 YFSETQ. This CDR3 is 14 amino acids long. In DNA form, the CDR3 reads TGCGCCAGCTCCCCGCGCGGGGCCAAAAACATTCAGTACTTC. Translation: CASSPRGAKNIQYF.

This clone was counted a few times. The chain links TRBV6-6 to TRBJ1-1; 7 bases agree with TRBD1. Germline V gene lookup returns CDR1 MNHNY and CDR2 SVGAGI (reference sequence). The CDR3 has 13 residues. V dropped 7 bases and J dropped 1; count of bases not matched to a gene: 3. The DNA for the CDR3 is TGTGCCAGCACCCGGACAGGGAACACTGAAGCTTTCTTT. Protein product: CASTRTGNTEAFF.

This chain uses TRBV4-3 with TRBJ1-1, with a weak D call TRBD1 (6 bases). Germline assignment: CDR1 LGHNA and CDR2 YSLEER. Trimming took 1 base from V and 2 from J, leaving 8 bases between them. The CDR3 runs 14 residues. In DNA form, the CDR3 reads TGCGCCAGCAGCCAAGGGACAGCCAACACTGAAGCTTTCTTT. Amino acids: CASSQGTANTEAFF.

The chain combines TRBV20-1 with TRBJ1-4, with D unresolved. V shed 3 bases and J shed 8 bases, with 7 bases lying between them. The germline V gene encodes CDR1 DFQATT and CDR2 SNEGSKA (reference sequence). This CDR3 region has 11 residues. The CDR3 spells CSARKEEKLFF. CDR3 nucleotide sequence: TGCAGTGCTAGGAAGGAGGAAAAACTGTTTTTT.

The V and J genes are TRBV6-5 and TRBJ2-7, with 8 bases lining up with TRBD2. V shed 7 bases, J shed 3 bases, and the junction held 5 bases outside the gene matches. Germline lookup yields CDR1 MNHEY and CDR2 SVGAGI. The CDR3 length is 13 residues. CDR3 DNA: TGTGCCAGCAAAACCGGGACTAGCTACGAGCAGTACTTC. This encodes CASKTGTSYEQYF.

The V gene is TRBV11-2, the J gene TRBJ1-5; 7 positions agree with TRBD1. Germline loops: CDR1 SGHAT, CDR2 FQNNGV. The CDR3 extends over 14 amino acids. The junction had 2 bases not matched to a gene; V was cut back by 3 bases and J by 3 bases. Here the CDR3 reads CASSLDRTNQPQHF. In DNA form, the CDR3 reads TGTGCCAGCAGCTTGGACAGGACCAATCAGCCCCAGCATTTT.

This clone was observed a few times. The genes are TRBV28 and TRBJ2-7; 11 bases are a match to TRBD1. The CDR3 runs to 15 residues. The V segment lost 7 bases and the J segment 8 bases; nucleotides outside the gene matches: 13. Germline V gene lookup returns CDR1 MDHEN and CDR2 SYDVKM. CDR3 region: CASTLVDRGRGKQYF. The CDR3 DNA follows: TGTGCCAGCACTCTTGTGGACAGGGGGCGAGGAAAGCAGTACTTC.

CDR3: CASSYGQTTEAFF. The CDR3, as DNA: TGTGCCAGCAGTTACGGGCAGACCACTGAAGCTTTCTTT. The chain carries TRBV6-5 and TRBJ1-1; D gene unclear. Germline loops: CDR1 MNHEY, CDR2 SVGAGI. The V end was cut by 2 bases, the J end by 4 bases, with 8 bases between. This CDR3 region has 13 residues.

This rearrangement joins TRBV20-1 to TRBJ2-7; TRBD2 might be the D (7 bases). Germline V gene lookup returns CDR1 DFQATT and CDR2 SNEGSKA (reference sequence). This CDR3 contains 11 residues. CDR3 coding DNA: TGCAGGTCCACAAGGGGGGGCGAGCAGTACTTC. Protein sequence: CRSTRGGEQYF.

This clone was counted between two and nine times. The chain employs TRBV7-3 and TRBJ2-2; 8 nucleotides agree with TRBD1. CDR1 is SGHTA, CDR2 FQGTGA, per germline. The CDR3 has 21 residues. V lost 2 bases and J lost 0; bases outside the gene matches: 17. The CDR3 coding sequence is TGTGCCAGCAGCTTATTTGTCCAGGGGGCATCCCTCGGAGCGAACACCGGGGAGCTGTTTTTT. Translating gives CASSLFVQGASLGANTGELFF.

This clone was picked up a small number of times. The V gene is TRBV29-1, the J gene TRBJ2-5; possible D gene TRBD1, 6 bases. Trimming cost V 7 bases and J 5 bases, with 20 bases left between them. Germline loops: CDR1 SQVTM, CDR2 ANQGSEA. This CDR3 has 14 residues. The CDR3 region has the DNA TGCAGCGCTGGGGGTGGTGGGGGCGGGGAGACCCAGTACTTC. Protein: CSAGGGGGGETQYF.

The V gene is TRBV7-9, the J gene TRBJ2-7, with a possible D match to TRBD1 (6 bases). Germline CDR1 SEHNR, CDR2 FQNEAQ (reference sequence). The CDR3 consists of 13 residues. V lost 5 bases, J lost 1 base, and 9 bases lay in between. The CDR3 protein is CASSPGTSYEQYF. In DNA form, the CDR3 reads TGTGCCAGCAGCCCGGGGACATCCTACGAGCAGTACTTC.

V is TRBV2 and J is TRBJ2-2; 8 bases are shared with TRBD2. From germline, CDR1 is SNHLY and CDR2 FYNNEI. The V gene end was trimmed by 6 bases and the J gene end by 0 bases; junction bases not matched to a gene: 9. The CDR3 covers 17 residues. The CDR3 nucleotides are TGTGCCAGCAGACGACCTTCGGGGGGGACGAACACCGGGGAGCTGTTTTTT. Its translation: CASRRPSGGTNTGELFF.

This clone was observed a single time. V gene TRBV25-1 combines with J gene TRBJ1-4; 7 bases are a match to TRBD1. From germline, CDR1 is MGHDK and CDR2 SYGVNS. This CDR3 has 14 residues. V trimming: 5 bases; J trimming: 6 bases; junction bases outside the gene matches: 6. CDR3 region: CASSRQGGDEKLFF. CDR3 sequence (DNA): TGTGCCAGCAGTCGACAGGGCGGGGATGAAAAACTGTTTTTT. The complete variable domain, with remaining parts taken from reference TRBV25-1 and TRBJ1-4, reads EADIYQTPRYLVIGTGKKITLECSQTMGHDKMYWYQQDPGMELHLIHYSYGVNSTEKGDLSSESTVSRIRTEHFPLTLESARPSHTSQYLCASSRQGGDEKLFFGSGTQLSVL.

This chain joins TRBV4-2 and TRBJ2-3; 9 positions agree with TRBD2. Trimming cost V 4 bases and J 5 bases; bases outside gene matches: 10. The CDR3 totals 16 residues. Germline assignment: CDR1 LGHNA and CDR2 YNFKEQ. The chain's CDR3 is CASSPEERGEGDTQYF. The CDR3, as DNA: TGTGCCAGCAGCCCCGAGGAGCGGGGGGAGGGAGATACGCAGTATTTT.

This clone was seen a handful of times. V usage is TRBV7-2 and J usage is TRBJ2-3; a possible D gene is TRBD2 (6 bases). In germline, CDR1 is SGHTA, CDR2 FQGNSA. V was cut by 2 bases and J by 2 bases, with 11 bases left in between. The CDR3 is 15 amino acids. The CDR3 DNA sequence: TGTGCCAGCAGCTTATGGGGCGGGATCACAGATACGCAGTATTTT. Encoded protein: CASSLWGGITDTQYF.

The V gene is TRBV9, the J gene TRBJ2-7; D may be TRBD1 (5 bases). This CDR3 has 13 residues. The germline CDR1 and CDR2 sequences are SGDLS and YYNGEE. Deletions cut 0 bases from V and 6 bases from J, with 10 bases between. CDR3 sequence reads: CASSVGRAAEQYF. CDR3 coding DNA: TGTGCCAGCAGCGTAGGCAGGGCGGCCGAGCAGTACTTC.

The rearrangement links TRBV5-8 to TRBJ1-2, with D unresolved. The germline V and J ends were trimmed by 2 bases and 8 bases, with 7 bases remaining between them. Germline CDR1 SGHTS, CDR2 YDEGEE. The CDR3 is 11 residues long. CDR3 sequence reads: CASSFVRGYTF. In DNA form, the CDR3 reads TGTGCCAGCAGCTTCGTCCGGGGCTACACCTTC.

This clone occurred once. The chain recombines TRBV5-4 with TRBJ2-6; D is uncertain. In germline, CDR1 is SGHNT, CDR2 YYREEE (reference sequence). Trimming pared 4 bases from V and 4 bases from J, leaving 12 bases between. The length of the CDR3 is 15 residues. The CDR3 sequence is CASSPTSAGANVLTF. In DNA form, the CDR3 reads TGTGCCAGCAGCCCCACGTCCGCGGGGGCCAACGTCCTGACTTTC.

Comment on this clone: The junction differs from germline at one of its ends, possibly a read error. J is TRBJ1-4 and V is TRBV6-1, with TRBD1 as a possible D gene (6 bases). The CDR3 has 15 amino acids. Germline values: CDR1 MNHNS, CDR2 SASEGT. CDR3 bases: TGTGCCAGCAGTGAAGGATGGACAGTTACAATGAAACGGGTTTTT. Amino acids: CASSEGWTVTMKRVF.

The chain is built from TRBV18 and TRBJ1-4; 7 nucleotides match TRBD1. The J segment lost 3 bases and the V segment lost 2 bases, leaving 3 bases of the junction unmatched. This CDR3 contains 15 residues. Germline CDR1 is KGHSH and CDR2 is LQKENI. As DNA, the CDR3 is TGTGCCAGCTCACCATCCGGGACAGCTAATGAAAAACTGTTTTTT. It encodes CASSPSGTANEKLFF. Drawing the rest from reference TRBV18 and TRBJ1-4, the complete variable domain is NAGVMQNPRHLVRRRGQEARLRCSPMKGHSHVYWYRQLPEEGLKFMVYLQKENIIDESGMPKERFSAEFPKEGPSILRIQQVVRGDSAAYFCASSPSGTANEKLFFGSGTQLSVL.